Listed below are T cell receptor beta chains from one sample, sequenced in a study of siplizumab effects on memory and regulatory T cells. Assay used: immunoSEQ multiplex PCR; TCRdb lists only in-frame clones, some missing. The data hold roughly 100,000 clones, with about 90% observed a single time. The sample comprised CD4+ T cells sorted from blood. The source is a human donor in good health. Both conserved end residues are part of each CDR3. The order of the fields is D gene, J gene, clone size, V gene, CDR3 DNA, CDR3 protein. A D gene is named only where the DNA matches it firmly. Clone size is given for some rows only: seen once, a few or many times, or a class if the clone is expanded.

>TRBD2|TRBJ2-3|-|TRBV4-1
TGCGCCAGCAGCCAAGAGGGACTAGCGGGACAGGGAGATACGCAGTATTTT
CASSQEGLAGQGDTQYF
>-|TRBJ1-5|few|TRBV19
TGTGCCAGTAGTATAGATTTAGGGCGGCCCCAGCATTTT
CASSIDLGRPQHF
>-|TRBJ1-3|-|TRBV5-1
TGCGCCAGCAGCTTGCCGGGGTCTGGAAACACCATATATTTT
CASSLPGSGNTIYF
>-|TRBJ1-1|once|TRBV7-9
TGTGCCAGCAGCTCCCCCATCAGGAGTAGAAATACGAACACTGAAGCTTTCTTT
CASSSPIRSRNTNTEAFF
>-|TRBJ1-4|once|TRBV11-2
TGTGCCAGCAGCTTATTGTTCTCAACTAATGAAAAACTGTTTTTT
CASSLLFSTNEKLFF
>-|TRBJ1-3|once|TRBV6-1
TGTGCCAGCAGGGTCGGCGGTACTGGAAACACCATATATTTT
CASRVGGTGNTIYF
>-|TRBJ2-1|-|TRBV10-2
TGCGCCAGCAGTGCCAAGGAAAAGCAGTTCTTC
CASSAKEKQFF
>TRBD1|TRBJ2-4|once|TRBV28
TGTGCCAGCAGTTTTCCCTTGGGACAGCGAGCCAAAAACATTCAGTACTTC
CASSFPLGQRAKNIQYF
>TRBD1|TRBJ2-7|-|TRBV7-9
TGTGCCAGCAGCTTAGTGGGCCTCGACAGGGGGGTCTACGAGCAGTACTTC
CASSLVGLDRGVYEQYF
>-|TRBJ2-3|-|TRBV30
TGTGCCTGGCAGGGGGGGGTGAGGTCAGATACGCAGTATTTT
CAWQGGVRSDTQYF
>-|TRBJ2-2|-|TRBV5-1
TGCGCCAGCAGCTTGGCGGGAATTGGCACCGGGGAGCTGTTTTTT
CASSLAGIGTGELFF
>-|TRBJ2-7|once|TRBV29-1
TGCAGCGTTCCTCCAGCGGGCTCCTACGAGCAGTACTTC
CSVPPAGSYEQYF
>TRBD2|TRBJ2-1|-|TRBV7-3
TGTGCCAGCAGCTTAATCCCCAAGACTAGCGGAACACACAATGAGCAGTTCTTC
CASSLIPKTSGTHNEQFF
>TRBD2|TRBJ2-7|-|TRBV5-1
TGCGCCAGCAGCTCCCGTACGACTAGCGGGAGGGGAGTACGCGAGCAGTACTTC
CASSSRTTSGRGVREQYF
>TRBD1|TRBJ2-7|few|TRBV7-7
TGTGCCAGCAGCCCAACATCTACCGGGACAGGGAGCGAGCAGTACTTC
CASSPTSTGTGSEQYF
>-|TRBJ2-1|-|TRBV20-1
TGCAGTGCTATTCCTAGAAATGAGCAGTTCTTC
CSAIPRNEQFF
>-|TRBJ2-1|-|TRBV11-2
TGTGCCAGCAGCTATTTAAAAGCTAGCGTCTCCTACAATGAGCAGTTCTTC
CASSYLKASVSYNEQFF
>-|TRBJ2-1|-|TRBV6-6
TGTGCCAGCAGTTCCCACCCTGGGACCGTCTACAATGAGCAGTTCTTC
CASSSHPGTVYNEQFF
>-|TRBJ1-5|once|TRBV9
TGTGCCAGCAGCGTATGGGGCATCCCGGATCAGCCCCAGCATTTT
CASSVWGIPDQPQHF
>-|TRBJ2-3|-|TRBV10-3
TGTGCCATCCGGGGGCGGGAGACAGATACGCAGTATTTT
CAIRGRETDTQYF
>-|TRBJ1-6|-|TRBV28
TGTGCCAGCAGTCCAACGACCGGGACACATGGGAATTCACCCCTCCACTTT
CASSPTTGTHGNSPLHF
>TRBD2|TRBJ2-3|few|TRBV28
TGTGCCAGCAGCCGAGCGGGACTAGCGGGTACTCTTACAGATACGCAGTATTTT
CASSRAGLAGTLTDTQYF
>TRBD2|TRBJ2-1|-|TRBV9
TGTGCCAGCAGCGGAGGTGGGAGGGTTAATGAGCAGTTCTTC
CASSGGGRVNEQFF
>-|TRBJ1-6|-|TRBV30
TGTGCCTGGAGACTAAGCCCTCTAAACAGAAATTCACCCCTCCACTTT
CAWRLSPLNRNSPLHF
>-|TRBJ2-6|-|TRBV19
TGTGCCTCCGAGACAGTCTCTGGGGCCAACGTCCTGACTTTC
CASETVSGANVLTF
>-|TRBJ1-1|-|TRBV5-4
TGTGCCAGCAGCTCCCCAGCGGCCGGAGGGTGGATGAACACTGAAGCTTTCTTT
CASSSPAAGGWMNTEAFF
>-|TRBJ1-2|-|TRBV7-6
TGTGCCAGCAGCGGAAGGGTCTCCGGTGGCTACACCTTC
CASSGRVSGGYTF